The 10 T cell receptor beta chains in this list originate from one sample, sequenced in a study of blood T cell repertoires in COVID-19. The assay was immunoSEQ multiplex PCR, and TCRdb's table has in-frame clones only and misses some. The sample comprises roughly 200,000 clones, about 88% of which are singletons, and over 15% rests with the top ten. Sequencing used peripheral blood. The receptors shown here come from a man aged 45 to 65 with COVID-19, enrolled during active disease.

The chain employs TRBV19 and TRBJ2-7, with a weak D call TRBD2 (6 bases). The CDR3 extends over 15 amino acids. The V end lost 1 base, the J end lost 2 bases, and 12 bases lay between the germline ends. Germline values: CDR1 LNHDA, CDR2 SQIVND (reference sequence). This CDR3 is CASSIAGTAAYEQYF. CDR3 nucleotides: TGTGCCAGTAGTATAGCGGGGACTGCTGCCTACGAGCAGTACTTC.

The rearrangement uses TRBV19 and TRBJ2-1, with 7 bases aligning to TRBD2. From germline, CDR1 is LNHDA and CDR2 SQIVND (reference sequence). The CDR3 is made up of 14 amino acids. Trimming took 5 bases from V and 7 from J; bases not matched to a gene: 8. The CDR3: CASSGARGSNEQFF. CDR3 DNA sequence: TGTGCCAGTAGTGGGGCGCGGGGGTCAAATGAGCAGTTCTTC.

The chain recombines TRBV7-9 with TRBJ2-1; 8 bases map to TRBD2. Germline V gene sequence: CDR1 SEHNR, CDR2 FQNEAQ (reference sequence). V trimming: 6 bases; J trimming: 7 bases; junction bases outside the gene matches: 11. The CDR3 contains 15 residues. CDR3 sequence: CASSYSGDAGNEQFF. The DNA for the CDR3 is TGTGCCAGCAGTTATAGCGGGGACGCTGGGAATGAGCAGTTCTTC.

This clone has just one count. This chain joins TRBV19 and TRBJ1-2; 8 nucleotides line up with TRBD1. This CDR3 contains 14 residues. J was trimmed by 4 bases and V by 3 bases; bases with no gene match: 4. Germline V CDR1 and CDR2: LNHDA, SQIVND (reference sequence). CDR3 region: CASSIGQGAYGYTF. The CDR3 nucleotides are TGTGCCAGTAGTATCGGACAGGGTGCCTATGGCTACACCTTC.

The V call is TRBV6-2 or TRBV6-3, the J call TRBJ1-3, with TRBD1 identical over 7 bases. There are 15 residues in the CDR3. Trimming took 5 bases from V and 0 from J; bases not matched to a gene: 4. Germline V CDR1 and CDR2: MNHEY, SVGEGT. CDR3 sequence (DNA): TGTGCCAGCAGTCGGGACAGTGTCTCTGGAAACACCATATATTTT. Translated, it gives CASSRDSVSGNTIYF.

V usage is TRBV3-1 (or the pseudogene TRBV3-2) and J usage is TRBJ2-1, with 8 nucleotides matching TRBD1. Trimming took 6 bases from V and 10 from J; bases not matched to a gene: 5. The CDR3 sequence is 12 residues long. CDR1 and CDR2 (germline): LGHDT, YNNKEL (reference sequence). The CDR3 protein is CASSTGGREQFF. In nucleotides, the CDR3 is TGTGCCAGCAGTACAGGGGGACGGGAGCAGTTCTTC.

The chain combines TRBV20-1 with TRBJ2-7, with 7 nucleotides matching TRBD1. Looked up from germline, CDR1 is DFQATT and CDR2 is SNEGSKA (reference sequence). The CDR3 has 14 amino acids. The V segment lost 6 bases and the J segment 0 bases; nucleotides outside the gene matches: 8. The CDR3 loop is CSASRAGGSYEQYF. The CDR3 DNA is TGCAGTGCGAGTCGGGCAGGGGGCTCCTACGAGCAGTACTTC.

This clone was seen a single time. The V gene is TRBV5-1, the J gene TRBJ1-1, with D tentatively TRBD1 (5 bases). The CDR3 loop spans 13 amino acids. With 7 bases removed from V and 5 bases from J, the gap between germline ends came to 15 bases. Germline V gene lookup returns CDR1 SGHRS and CDR2 YFSETQ. CDR3 residues: CASWGTGGTEAFF. The CDR3 coding sequence is TGCGCCAGCTGGGGCACTGGGGGGACTGAAGCTTTCTTT.

The rearrangement joins TRBV28 to TRBJ1-2; possible D gene TRBD1, 5 bases. V lost 10 bases and J 8 bases, leaving 17 bases between the germline ends. The germline V gene encodes CDR1 MDHEN and CDR2 SYDVKM. This CDR3 region has 12 residues. The CDR3 bases are TGTGCCATCCTTGGGGGGAGAGGCGGCTACACCTTC. It encodes CAILGGRGGYTF.

The rearrangement uses TRBV10-2 and TRBJ2-5, with no clear D. Germline V gene lookup returns CDR1 WSHSY and CDR2 SAAADI. V lost 1 base and J 5 bases, leaving 8 bases between the germline ends. This CDR3 contains 13 residues. As DNA, the CDR3 is TGCGCCAGCAGTGAGTGGAGTTTCGAGACCCAGTACTTC. Its protein product is CASSEWSFETQYF.